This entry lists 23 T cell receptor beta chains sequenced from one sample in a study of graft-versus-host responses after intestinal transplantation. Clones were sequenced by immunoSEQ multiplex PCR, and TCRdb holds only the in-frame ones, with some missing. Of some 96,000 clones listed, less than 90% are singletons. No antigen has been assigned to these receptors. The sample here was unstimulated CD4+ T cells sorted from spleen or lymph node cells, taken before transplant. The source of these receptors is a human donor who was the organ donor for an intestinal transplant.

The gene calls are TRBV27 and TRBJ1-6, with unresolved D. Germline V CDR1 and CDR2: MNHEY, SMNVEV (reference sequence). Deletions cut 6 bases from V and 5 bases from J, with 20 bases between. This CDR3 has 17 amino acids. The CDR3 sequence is CASRAGGGGRNNSPLHF. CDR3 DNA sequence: TGTGCCAGCAGGGCCGGAGGAGGCGGCAGGAATAATTCACCCCTCCACTTT.

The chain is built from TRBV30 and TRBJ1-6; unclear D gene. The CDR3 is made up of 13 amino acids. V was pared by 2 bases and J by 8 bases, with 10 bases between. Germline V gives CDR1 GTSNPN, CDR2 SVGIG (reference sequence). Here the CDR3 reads CAWSPNRDSPLHF. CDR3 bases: TGTGCCTGGAGTCCCAACCGTGATTCACCCCTCCACTTT. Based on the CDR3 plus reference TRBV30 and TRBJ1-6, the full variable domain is SQTIHQWPATLVQPVGSPLSLECTVEGTSNPNLYWYRQAAGRGLQLLFYSVGIGQISSEVPQNLSASRPQDRQFILSSKKLLLSDSGFYLCAWSPNRDSPLHFGNGTRLTVT.

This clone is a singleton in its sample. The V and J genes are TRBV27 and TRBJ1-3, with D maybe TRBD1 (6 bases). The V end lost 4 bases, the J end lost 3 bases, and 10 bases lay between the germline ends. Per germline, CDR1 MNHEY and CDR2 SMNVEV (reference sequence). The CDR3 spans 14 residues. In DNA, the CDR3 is TGTGCCAGCAGTTCCGCGACAGGTGGAAACACCATATATTTT. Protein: CASSSATGGNTIYF.

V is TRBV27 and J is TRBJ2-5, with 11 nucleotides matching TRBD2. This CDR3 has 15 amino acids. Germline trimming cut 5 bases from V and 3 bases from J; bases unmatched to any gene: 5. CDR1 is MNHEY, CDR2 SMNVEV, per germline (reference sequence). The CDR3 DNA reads TGTGCCAGCAGTGTCGGGACTAGCGGAAAAGAGACCCAGTACTTC. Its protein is CASSVGTSGKETQYF.

CDR3 sequence (DNA): TGCGCCAGCAGTGATGGGGGAGAGGCTGAAAAACTGTTTTTT. This codes for CASSDGGEAEKLFF. The rearrangement uses TRBV10-1 and TRBJ1-4; D may be TRBD1 (5 bases). The length of the CDR3 is 14 residues. Germline CDR1 reads WNHNN; CDR2 reads SYGVQD (reference sequence). V gave up 3 bases and J gave up 7 bases, with 12 bases separating them.

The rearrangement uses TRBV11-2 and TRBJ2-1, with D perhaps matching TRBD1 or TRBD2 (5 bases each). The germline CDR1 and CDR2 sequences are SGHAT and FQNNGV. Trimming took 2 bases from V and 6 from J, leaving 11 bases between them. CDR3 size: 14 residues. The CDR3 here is CASSLRPGSNEQFF. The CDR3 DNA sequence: TGTGCCAGCAGCTTACGGCCAGGGAGCAATGAGCAGTTCTTC.

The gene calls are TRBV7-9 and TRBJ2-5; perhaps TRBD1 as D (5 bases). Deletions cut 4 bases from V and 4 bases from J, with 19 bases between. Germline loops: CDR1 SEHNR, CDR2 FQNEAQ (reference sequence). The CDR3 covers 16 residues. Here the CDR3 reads CASSSSTERSRETQYF. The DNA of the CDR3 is TGTGCCAGCAGCTCGTCGACAGAGAGGTCTAGAGAGACCCAGTACTTC.

The CDR3 DNA sequence: TGCGCCAGCAGCCACGCCGATAGGGGCGCCTACGAGCAGTACTTC. It encodes CASSHADRGAYEQYF. This chain joins TRBV4-1 and TRBJ2-7; a weak D match, TRBD1 (5 bases). The CDR3 is made up of 15 amino acids. The V end was cut by 3 bases, the J end by 2 bases, with 14 bases between. CDR1 and CDR2 from the germline V gene are MGHRA and YSYEKL.

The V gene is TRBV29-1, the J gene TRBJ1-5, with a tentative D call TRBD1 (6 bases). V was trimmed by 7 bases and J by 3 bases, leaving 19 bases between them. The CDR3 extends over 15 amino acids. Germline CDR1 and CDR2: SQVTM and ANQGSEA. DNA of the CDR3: TGCAGCGCCCGAGAGGGGGGGGCAGACAATCAGCCCCAGCATTTT. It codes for CSAREGGADNQPQHF.

The CDR3 nucleotides are TGTGCCAGCACTCCAACAAGTGTTCGAACAGATACGCAGTATTTT. This encodes CASTPTSVRTDTQYF. The V call is TRBV6-6, the J call TRBJ2-3; D unclear. In germline, CDR1 is MNHNY, CDR2 SVGAGI (reference sequence). The CDR3 length is 15 residues. V was trimmed by 7 bases and J by 3 bases, leaving 17 bases between them.

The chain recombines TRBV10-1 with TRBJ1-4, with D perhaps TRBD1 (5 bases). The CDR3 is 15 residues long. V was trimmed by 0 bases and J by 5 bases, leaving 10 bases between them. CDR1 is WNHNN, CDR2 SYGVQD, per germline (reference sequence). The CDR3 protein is CASSESTGNNEKLFF. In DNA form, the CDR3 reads TGCGCCAGCAGTGAGTCTACAGGCAACAATGAAAAACTGTTTTTT.

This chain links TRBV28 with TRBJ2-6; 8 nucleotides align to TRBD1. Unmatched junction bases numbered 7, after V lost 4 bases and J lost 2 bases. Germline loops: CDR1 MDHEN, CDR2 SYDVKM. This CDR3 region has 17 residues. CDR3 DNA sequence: TGTGCCAGCAGTTCCGGACAGGGCGGGACTGGGGCCAACGTCCTGACTTTC. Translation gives CASSSGQGGTGANVLTF.

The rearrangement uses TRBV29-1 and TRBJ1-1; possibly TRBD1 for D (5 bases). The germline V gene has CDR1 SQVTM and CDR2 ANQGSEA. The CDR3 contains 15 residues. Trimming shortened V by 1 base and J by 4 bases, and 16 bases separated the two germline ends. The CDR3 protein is CSVEVAGPLGTEAFF. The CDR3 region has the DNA TGCAGCGTTGAAGTTGCAGGGCCGCTGGGCACTGAAGCTTTCTTT. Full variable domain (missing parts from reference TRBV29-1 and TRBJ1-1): SAVISQKPSRDICQRGTSLTIQCQVDSQVTMMFWYRQQPGQSLTLIATANQGSEATYESGFVIDKFPISRPNLTFSTLTVSNMSPEDSSIYLCSVEVAGPLGTEAFFGQGTRLTVV.

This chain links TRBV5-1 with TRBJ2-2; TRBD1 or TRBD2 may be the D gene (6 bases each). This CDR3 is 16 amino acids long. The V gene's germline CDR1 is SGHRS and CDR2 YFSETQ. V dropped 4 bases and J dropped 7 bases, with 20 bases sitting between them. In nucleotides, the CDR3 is TGCGCCAGCAGCCGGACCCGGGGGCGCGGCGACGGGGAGCTGTTTTTT. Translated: CASSRTRGRGDGELFF.

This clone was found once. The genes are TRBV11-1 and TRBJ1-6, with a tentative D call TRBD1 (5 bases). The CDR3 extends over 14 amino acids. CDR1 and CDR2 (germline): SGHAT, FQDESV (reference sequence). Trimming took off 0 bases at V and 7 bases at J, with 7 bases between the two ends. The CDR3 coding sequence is TGTGCCAGCAGCTTAGCAGGGACGAATTCACCCCTCCACTTT. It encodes CASSLAGTNSPLHF.

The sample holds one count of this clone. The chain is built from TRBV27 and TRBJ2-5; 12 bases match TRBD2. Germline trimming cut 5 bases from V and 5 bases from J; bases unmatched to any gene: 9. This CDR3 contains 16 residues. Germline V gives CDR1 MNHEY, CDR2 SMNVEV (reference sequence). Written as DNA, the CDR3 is TGTGCCAGCAGTGCCGGACTAGCGGGGTTACGGGAGACCCAGTACTTC. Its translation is CASSAGLAGLRETQYF.

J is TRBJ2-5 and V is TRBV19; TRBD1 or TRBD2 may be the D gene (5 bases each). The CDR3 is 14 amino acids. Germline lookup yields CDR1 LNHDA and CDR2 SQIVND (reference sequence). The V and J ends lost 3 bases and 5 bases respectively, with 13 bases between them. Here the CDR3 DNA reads TGTGCCAGTAGTATCTGGATAGGGGAGGAGACCCAGTACTTC. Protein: CASSIWIGEETQYF.

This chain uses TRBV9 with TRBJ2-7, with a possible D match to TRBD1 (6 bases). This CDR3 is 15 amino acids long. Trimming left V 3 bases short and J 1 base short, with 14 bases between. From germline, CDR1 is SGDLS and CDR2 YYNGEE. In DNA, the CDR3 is TGTGCCAGCAGCGAGGGGGTGACAAGATCCTACGAGCAGTACTTC. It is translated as CASSEGVTRSYEQYF.

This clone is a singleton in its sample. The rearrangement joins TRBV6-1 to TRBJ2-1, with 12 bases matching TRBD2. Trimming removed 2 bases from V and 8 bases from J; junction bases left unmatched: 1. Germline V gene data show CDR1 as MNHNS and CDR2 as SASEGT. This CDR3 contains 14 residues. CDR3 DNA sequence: TGTGCCAGCAGTGAACTAGCGGGGGGGTATGAGCAGTTCTTC. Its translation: CASSELAGGYEQFF.

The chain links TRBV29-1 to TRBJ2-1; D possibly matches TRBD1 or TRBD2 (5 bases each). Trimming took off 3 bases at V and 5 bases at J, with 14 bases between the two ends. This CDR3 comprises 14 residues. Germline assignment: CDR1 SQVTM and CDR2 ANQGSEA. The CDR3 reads CSVDWGIRNNEQFF. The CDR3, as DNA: TGCAGCGTTGACTGGGGGATCAGGAACAATGAGCAGTTCTTC.

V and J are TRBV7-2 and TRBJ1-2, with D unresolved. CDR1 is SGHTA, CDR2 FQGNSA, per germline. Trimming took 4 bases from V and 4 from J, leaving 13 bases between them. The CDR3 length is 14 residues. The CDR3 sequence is CASSSTTEPYGYTF. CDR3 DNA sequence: TGTGCCAGCAGCTCAACCACAGAACCCTATGGCTACACCTTC.

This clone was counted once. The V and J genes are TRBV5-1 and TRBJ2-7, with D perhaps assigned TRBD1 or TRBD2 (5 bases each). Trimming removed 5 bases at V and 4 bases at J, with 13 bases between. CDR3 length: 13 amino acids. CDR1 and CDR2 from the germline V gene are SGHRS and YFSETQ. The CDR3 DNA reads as TGCGCCAGCAGTGACCCGGGACCATACGAGCAGTACTTC. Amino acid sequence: CASSDPGPYEQYF.

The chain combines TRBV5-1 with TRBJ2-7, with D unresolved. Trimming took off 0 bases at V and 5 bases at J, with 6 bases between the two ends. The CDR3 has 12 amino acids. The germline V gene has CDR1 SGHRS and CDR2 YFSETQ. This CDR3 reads CASSLGSNEQYF. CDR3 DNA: TGCGCCAGCAGCTTGGGTTCGAACGAGCAGTACTTC.